Sequencing of this TCR beta chain was carried out in a study of human versus mouse CDR3 diversity and MHC coevolution. Across the study: Reported immunoSEQ sensitivity was one in 200,000 T cells, with reduced amplification bias.

The assay was immunoSEQ multiplex PCR, and TCRdb's table has in-frame clones only and misses some. The sample shows fewer than 100,000 clones, just under 95% of them seen only once. The source is a person aged 30 to 69 in good health. Sequenced input: naive CD4+ T cells from blood. As for subset: CD45RO-negative CD62L-positive naive CD4 T cells.

This CDR3 reads CASSYSGVPNEQFF. The CDR3 DNA sequence: TGTGCCAGCAGTTACTCCGGGGTCCCCAATGAGCAGTTCTTC. V usage is TRBV6-5 and J usage is TRBJ2-1, with D possibly matching TRBD2 (5 bases). The V end lost 0 bases, the J end lost 6 bases, and 9 bases lay between the germline ends. Germline CDR1 reads MNHEY; CDR2 reads SVGAGI. The CDR3 sequence is 14 residues long.